The clone carrying this TCR beta chain appeared a few times. Its antigen is currently unknown. The sample belongs to a study of cytomegalovirus exposure and HLA in healthy donors. Study findings and constraints: Reports indicate that TCR beta sequences accurately predicted the HLA-A and HLA-B alleles of most subjects. Highly shared variants forming one cluster were likely a sequencing artifact.

From germline, CDR1 is KGHSH and CDR2 LQKENI. Trimming cost V 2 bases and J 2 bases, with 5 bases left between them. The CDR3 length is 13 residues. The PCR ran on 60 Vbeta and 13 Jbeta primers. The data were produced by immunoSEQ multiplex PCR, yet TCRdb's version contains in-frame clones alone and is incomplete. This repertoire shows tens of thousands of clones, roughly 72% found once; its top ten account for under 0.75%. This rearrangement joins TRBV18 to TRBJ2-3; D is unresolved. The source material was PBMCs. This sequence was found in a man aged 25 to 45 in good health and CMV-seronegative. CDR3 in amino acids: CASSPSLTDTQYF. CDR3 coding DNA: TGTGCCAGCTCACCAAGCCTCACAGATACGCAGTATTTT.